This T cell receptor (beta chain) stems from a study of response to subunit inactivated influenza vaccine (dated by TCRdb to 2017 to 2018). Broadly, across the study: To follow how T cells responded to a trivalent subunit inactivated influenza vaccine, the researchers relied on deep quantitative profiling of the T cell receptor repertoire. Overall results and qualifications from the work: According to the authors, only a limited number of new T cells may be recruited by each seasonal influenza vaccination.

Sample time point, as interpreted from the label and publication: around 42 days after influenza vaccine administration. Libraries came from RT-PCR. For sequencing, an Illumina HiSeq 2500 was employed. The public reads were reprocessed in TCRdb via fastp at Q25 and MiXCR, keeping in-frame beta chains. Each entry is one CDR3 protein sequence, shown with its most common DNA and genes. The sample records hundreds of thousands of distinct CDR3 sequences, roughly 13% of which are singletons. The top ten constitute approximately 14% of the sample. Trimming takes 7 bases off V and 5 bases off J; junction bases not matched to a gene: 5. CDR1 is given as DFQATT and CDR2 as SNEGSKA, both from the germline V gene (reference sequence). Counted from cysteine to phenylalanine, this CDR3 has 11 amino acids. Only the CDR3 part of the read is kept: 33 bases, read in frame from the first base. Remarks on this clonotype: The antigen it recognizes is unknown. The input lacks base qualities; no much larger clone sits a single base away.

The receptor's source is a man aged 50 to 60 who received an inactivated influenza vaccine. Donor details come from another sample of the same person, matched by shared clones. The chain joins TRBV20-1 to TRBJ2-7; 7 junctional bases match TRBD1. The sample was PBMCs from blood, taken 45 days after vaccination. The nucleotide sequence is TGCAGTGTTCAACAGGGGAACGAGCAGTACTTC. Its protein reads: CSVQQGNEQYF.